Sequencing of this T cell receptor beta chain was carried out in a study of blood T cell repertoires in COVID-19. Study in general: Acute and convalescent COVID-19 specimens originated in the United States, Italy and Spain. T cells, B-cell-depleted T cells, or PBMCs supplied cDNA or gDNA.

As originally analysed: Reference gene primers were amplified, and this amplification served to estimate nucleated cell counts. Profiled with immunoSEQ multiplex PCR; TCRdb holds only in-frame clones, not every one. V, J and clone size reflect that table, while D and trimming were determined from the DNA. The profile shows about 230,000 clones, about 85% of them singletons. CDR1 and CDR2 (germline): MNHNS, SASEGT. The CDR3 contains 15 residues. Trimming stripped 3 bases from V and 6 bases from J, with 14 bases between. This rearrangement joins TRBV6-1 to TRBJ2-2; D perhaps matches TRBD2 (6 bases). The clonotype originates from a woman older than 75 with acute or convalescent COVID-19. The sequenced sample consisted of peripheral blood. The CDR3 region is CASSDQGGGAGELFF. The CDR3 coding sequence is TGTGCCAGCAGTGACCAGGGAGGAGGGGCCGGGGAGCTGTTTTTT.